This T cell receptor beta chain was identified during a study of T cell repertoires in cytomegalovirus infection. On the study more broadly: The authors used CMV epitopes that were HLA-C-restricted (recently identified) and HLA-B-restricted (well studied).

TCRdb recomputed calls from the reads with MiXCR, one row per CDR3 protein. This table has about 920,000 distinct CDR3 sequences, roughly 30% appearing once. V was clipped by 5 bases and J by 2 bases, with 19 bases between them. CDR1 and CDR2 from the germline V gene are MNHEY and SMNVEV (reference sequence). The CDR3 sequence is 16 residues long. This clonotype was observed a handful of times. Its antigen remains unknown. The source was cultured CD8+ T cells from PBMCs, collected from culture after CMV antigen stimulation. This rearrangement joins TRBV27 to TRBJ2-7; D is unclear. The origin of this receptor is a human donor in good health (CMV status not recorded). Some clones in this sample may be carry-over from other donors' samples. The CDR3 DNA sequence: TGTGCCAGCAGTATCGACCGGGCCAAGGTCCCCTACGAGCAGTACTTC. Its protein is CASSIDRAKVPYEQYF.